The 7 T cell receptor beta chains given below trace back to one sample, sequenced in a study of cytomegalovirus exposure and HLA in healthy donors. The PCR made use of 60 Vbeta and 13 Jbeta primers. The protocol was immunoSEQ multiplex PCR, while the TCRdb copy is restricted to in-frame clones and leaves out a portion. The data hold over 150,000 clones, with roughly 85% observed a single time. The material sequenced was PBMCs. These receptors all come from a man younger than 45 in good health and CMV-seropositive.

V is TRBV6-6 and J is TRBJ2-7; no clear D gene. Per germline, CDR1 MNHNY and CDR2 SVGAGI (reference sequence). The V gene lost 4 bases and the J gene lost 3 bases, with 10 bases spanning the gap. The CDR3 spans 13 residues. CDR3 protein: CASSSRGYYEQYV. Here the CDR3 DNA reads TGTGCCAGCAGTTCTCGCGGATACTACGAGCAGTACGTC.

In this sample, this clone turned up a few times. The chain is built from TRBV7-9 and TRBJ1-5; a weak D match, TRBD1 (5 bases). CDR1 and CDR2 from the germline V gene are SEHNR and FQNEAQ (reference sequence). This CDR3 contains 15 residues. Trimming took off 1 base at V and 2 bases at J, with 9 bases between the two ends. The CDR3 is CASSLEGAGNQPQHF. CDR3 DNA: TGTGCCAGCAGCTTAGAAGGGGCAGGCAATCAGCCCCAGCATTTT.

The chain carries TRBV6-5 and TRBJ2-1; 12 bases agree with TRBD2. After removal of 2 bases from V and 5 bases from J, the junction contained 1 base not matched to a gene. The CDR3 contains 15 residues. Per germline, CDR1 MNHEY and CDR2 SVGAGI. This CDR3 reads CASSYGLAGHNEQFF. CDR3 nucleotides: TGTGCCAGCAGTTACGGACTAGCGGGGCACAATGAGCAGTTCTTC.

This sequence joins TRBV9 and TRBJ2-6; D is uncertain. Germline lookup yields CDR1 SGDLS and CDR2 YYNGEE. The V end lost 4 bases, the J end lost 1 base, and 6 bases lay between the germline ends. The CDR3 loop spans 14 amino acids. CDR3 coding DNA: TGTGCCAGCAGCTTTCAATCTGGGGCCAACGTCCTGACTTTC. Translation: CASSFQSGANVLTF.

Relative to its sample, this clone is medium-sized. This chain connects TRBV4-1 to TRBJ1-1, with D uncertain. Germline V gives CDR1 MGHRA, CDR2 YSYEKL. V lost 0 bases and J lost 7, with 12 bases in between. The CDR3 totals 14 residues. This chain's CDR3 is CASSQDEEHVEAFF. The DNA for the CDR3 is TGCGCCAGCAGCCAAGACGAGGAGCACGTTGAAGCTTTCTTT.

The CDR3 is CASSLGSSHEQYV. As DNA, the CDR3 is TGTGCCAGCAGCTTAGGTTCTAGTCACGAGCAGTACGTC. The chain carries TRBV11-3 and TRBJ2-7, with D unclear. Looked up from germline, CDR1 is SGHNT and CDR2 is YENEEA. With 1 base removed from V and 5 bases from J, the gap between germline ends came to 9 bases. CDR3 length equals 13 residues.

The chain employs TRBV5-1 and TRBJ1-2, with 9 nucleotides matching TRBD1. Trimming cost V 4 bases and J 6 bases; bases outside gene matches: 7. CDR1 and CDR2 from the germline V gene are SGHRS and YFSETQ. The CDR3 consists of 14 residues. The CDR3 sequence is CASSRDRALDGYTF. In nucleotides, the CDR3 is TGCGCCAGCAGCAGGGACAGGGCCTTGGATGGCTACACCTTC.